A selection of T cell receptor beta chains follows, all from one sample in a study of T-cell memory formation after mild COVID-19. TCRdb reprocessed the 5' RACE reads via MiXCR and lists one record per CDR3 protein. In the table there are 450,000 or so distinct CDR3 sequences, 20% to 30% of which are singletons. Material: PBMCs or a T cell subset sorted from them (not recorded which). The receptors were gathered from an adult woman who had mild COVID-19 (a few samples of this study predate the infection). Cell type and time point are not known. Both conserved end residues are part of each CDR3. A D gene is named only where the DNA matches it firmly. Clone size is stated in some rows and not others, as once, few, many or a class when expanded.

d_gene: .
j_gene: TRBJ2-3
abundance: few
v_gene: TRBV7-9
CDR3nt: TGTGCCAGCAGCTCCGTCTTAACAGATACGCAGTATTTT
CDR3aa: CASSSVLTDTQYF

d_gene: .
j_gene: TRBJ2-7
abundance: .
v_gene: TRBV5-5
CDR3nt: TGTGCCAGCAGCATCCAGCTCGGGTTCGGAAGGGGAGAGCAGTACTTC
CDR3aa: CASSIQLGFGRGEQYF

d_gene: TRBD1
j_gene: TRBJ2-7
abundance: .
v_gene: TRBV12-3/TRBV12-4
CDR3nt: TGTGCCAGCAGTCCTTCCTCACTCCTGGACAGGGAAGGATCCTACGAGCAGTACTTC
CDR3aa: CASSPSSLLDREGSYEQYF

d_gene: TRBD2
j_gene: TRBJ2-7
abundance: few
v_gene: TRBV30
CDR3nt: TGTGCCTGTGGACTAGCGGGCCCCCACGAGCAGTACTTC
CDR3aa: CACGLAGPHEQYF

d_gene: TRBD1
j_gene: TRBJ1-3
abundance: .
v_gene: TRBV12-3/TRBV12-4
CDR3nt: TGTGCCAGCAGTCCGCGGACAGGGAACGGAAACACCATATATTTT
CDR3aa: CASSPRTGNGNTIYF

d_gene: TRBD2
j_gene: TRBJ2-2
abundance: few
v_gene: TRBV7-9
CDR3nt: TGTGCCAGCAGCTCCCCGTCTAGCGGGAGGCACACCGGGGAGCTGTTTTTT
CDR3aa: CASSSPSSGRHTGELFF

d_gene: .
j_gene: TRBJ2-1
abundance: .
v_gene: TRBV20-1
CDR3nt: TGCAGTGCCAGGGATCAAGGACCCAGAGGGGTCTTC
CDR3aa: CSARDQGPRGVF

d_gene: .
j_gene: TRBJ2-3
abundance: .
v_gene: TRBV29-1
CDR3nt: TGCAGCGTTGAGGTTGAATTCACAGATACGCAGTATTTT
CDR3aa: CSVEVEFTDTQYF

d_gene: .
j_gene: TRBJ2-7
abundance: once
v_gene: TRBV6-2/TRBV6-3
CDR3nt: TGTGCCAGCAGCGGGGCGCTACACTACGAGCAGTACTTC
CDR3aa: CASSGALHYEQYF

d_gene: .
j_gene: TRBJ2-4
abundance: .
v_gene: TRBV20-1
CDR3nt: TGCAGTGCCAACCCTGGGCTAGCCAAAAACATTCAGTACTTC
CDR3aa: CSANPGLAKNIQYF

d_gene: .
j_gene: TRBJ1-2
abundance: .
v_gene: TRBV29-1
CDR3nt: TGCAGCGTTGTACTAGGGACTTATGGCTACACCTTC
CDR3aa: CSVVLGTYGYTF

d_gene: .
j_gene: TRBJ2-2
abundance: few
v_gene: TRBV11-2
CDR3nt: TGTGCCAGCAGCTCAGGGGAATCCAGGGACACATTGACCGGGGAGCTGTTTTTT
CDR3aa: CASSSGESRDTLTGELFF

d_gene: .
j_gene: TRBJ2-1
abundance: few
v_gene: TRBV11-2
CDR3nt: TGTGCCAGCAGCGGCCTAGGGGGGCTGAATGAGCAGTTCTTC
CDR3aa: CASSGLGGLNEQFF

d_gene: .
j_gene: TRBJ1-1
abundance: .
v_gene: TRBV18
CDR3nt: TGTGCCAGCTCAGATCAGCAGCTTGAAGCTTTCTTT
CDR3aa: CASSDQQLEAFF

d_gene: TRBD1
j_gene: TRBJ2-2
abundance: .
v_gene: TRBV7-8
CDR3nt: TGTGCCAGCAGCTTAGCCAGGGACAGGGTGACCACCGGGGAGCTGTTTTTT
CDR3aa: CASSLARDRVTTGELFF

d_gene: .
j_gene: TRBJ2-5
abundance: .
v_gene: TRBV12-3/TRBV12-4
CDR3nt: TGTGCCAGCAGCTCAGGGTGGTCGGAGACCCAGTACTTC
CDR3aa: CASSSGWSETQYF

d_gene: TRBD2
j_gene: TRBJ2-1
abundance: few
v_gene: TRBV6-5
CDR3nt: TGTGCCAGCAGAATACAGCGGGGCTACAATGAGCAGTTCTTC
CDR3aa: CASRIQRGYNEQFF

d_gene: .
j_gene: TRBJ1-3
abundance: .
v_gene: TRBV5-1
CDR3nt: TGCGCCAGCAGCGGGGGGACGCTGACACCCTCCTCTGGAAACACCATATATTTT
CDR3aa: CASSGGTLTPSSGNTIYF